These T cell receptor beta chains were read from a single sample in a study of shared clonotypes between healthy human individuals. TCRdb keeps only in-frame clones here, not all; method: immunoSEQ multiplex PCR. The table includes 2 million to 2.5 million clones, around 92% detected once. Sequencing was done on a sample of naive CD4+ T cells from PBMCs. The receptors shown here come from a man between 18 and 29 years old in good health. Some clones in this sample may be carry-over from other donors' samples. Each CDR3 is given with its conserved first and last residue. The order of the fields is J gene, D gene, V gene, clone size, CDR3 protein, CDR3 DNA. The D gene is left open where the match is weak. The listing skips clone size in some rows; elsewhere it reads once, few, many or a size class.

j_gene: TRBJ2-4
d_gene: NA
v_gene: TRBV7-2
abundance: NA
CDR3aa: CASSFFDNIQYF
CDR3nt: TGTGCCAGCAGCTTTTTCGATAACATTCAGTACTTC

j_gene: TRBJ2-1
d_gene: NA
v_gene: TRBV7-9
abundance: NA
CDR3aa: CASSLGAGTHNEQFF
CDR3nt: TGTGCCAGCAGCTTAGGGGCGGGTACGCACAATGAGCAGTTCTTC

j_gene: TRBJ2-7
d_gene: TRBD1
v_gene: TRBV10-1
abundance: NA
CDR3aa: CASSPGGDVVEQYF
CDR3nt: TGCGCCAGCAGTCCAGGGGGCGACGTTGTTGAGCAGTACTTC

j_gene: TRBJ2-3
d_gene: TRBD2
v_gene: TRBV28
abundance: NA
CDR3aa: CASHTSGTSTDTQYF
CDR3nt: TGTGCCAGCCACACTAGCGGAACTAGCACAGATACGCAGTATTTT

j_gene: TRBJ2-1
d_gene: TRBD2
v_gene: TRBV29-1
abundance: once
CDR3aa: CSVIAGGLSLF
CDR3nt: TGCAGCGTTATAGCGGGTGGGTTGTCTCTCTTC

j_gene: TRBJ2-2
d_gene: TRBD1
v_gene: TRBV18
abundance: NA
CDR3aa: CASSTRTGQDTGELFF
CDR3nt: TGTGCCAGCTCAACCCGGACAGGGCAGGACACCGGGGAGCTGTTTTTT

j_gene: TRBJ2-7
d_gene: NA
v_gene: TRBV7-8
abundance: NA
CDR3aa: CASGLGGGESYEQYF
CDR3nt: TGTGCCAGCGGACTGGGAGGTGGAGAGAGCTACGAGCAGTACTTC

j_gene: TRBJ2-5
d_gene: NA
v_gene: TRBV28
abundance: NA
CDR3aa: CASSLVGAKTQYF
CDR3nt: TGTGCCAGCAGTTTAGTGGGGGCGAAGACCCAGTACTTC

j_gene: TRBJ2-7
d_gene: NA
v_gene: TRBV6-5
abundance: NA
CDR3aa: CASSYLTGPYEQYF
CDR3nt: TGTGCCAGCAGTTACCTGACCGGGCCCTACGAGCAGTACTTC

j_gene: TRBJ2-2
d_gene: NA
v_gene: TRBV7-2
abundance: NA
CDR3aa: CASSREAGTGGELFF
CDR3nt: TGTGCCAGCAGCAGGGAGGCAGGAACCGGCGGGGAGCTGTTTTTT

j_gene: TRBJ1-1
d_gene: NA
v_gene: TRBV19
abundance: NA
CDR3aa: CASSPSQGREAFF
CDR3nt: TGTGCCAGTAGCCCGTCGCAGGGACGGGAAGCTTTCTTT

j_gene: TRBJ2-1
d_gene: NA
v_gene: TRBV7-3
abundance: NA
CDR3aa: CASSPDSGNEQFF
CDR3nt: TGTGCCAGCAGCCCAGATAGCGGAAATGAGCAGTTCTTC

j_gene: TRBJ2-7
d_gene: NA
v_gene: TRBV18
abundance: NA
CDR3aa: CASSVAGGSYEQYF
CDR3nt: TGTGCCAGCTCAGTCGCTGGGGGCTCCTACGAGCAGTACTTC

j_gene: TRBJ2-3
d_gene: NA
v_gene: TRBV4-1
abundance: NA
CDR3aa: CASSPSGQDTDTQYF
CDR3nt: TGCGCCAGCAGCCCCTCGGGGCAGGACACAGATACGCAGTATTTT

j_gene: TRBJ1-3
d_gene: TRBD1
v_gene: TRBV28
abundance: NA
CDR3aa: CASSLAGGLLGNTIYF
CDR3nt: TGTGCCAGCAGTTTGGCAGGGGGCTTACTCGGAAACACCATATATTTT

j_gene: TRBJ2-6
d_gene: NA
v_gene: TRBV2
abundance: NA
CDR3aa: CASSTRGTGANVLTF
CDR3nt: TGTGCCAGCAGCACAAGAGGAACTGGGGCCAACGTCCTGACTTTC

j_gene: TRBJ1-5
d_gene: NA
v_gene: TRBV10-1
abundance: NA
CDR3aa: CASSEGQTNQPQHF
CDR3nt: TGCGCCAGCAGTGAGGGACAAACCAATCAGCCCCAGCATTTT

j_gene: TRBJ1-2
d_gene: TRBD1
v_gene: TRBV19
abundance: NA
CDR3aa: CASTHVAEGAQGYTF
CDR3nt: TGTGCCAGTACCCACGTCGCGGAGGGGGCGCAGGGCTACACCTTC

j_gene: TRBJ2-7
d_gene: TRBD1
v_gene: TRBV2
abundance: NA
CDR3aa: CASSIGQGAGEQYF
CDR3nt: TGTGCCAGCAGTATAGGACAGGGGGCCGGCGAGCAGTACTTC

j_gene: TRBJ2-1
d_gene: TRBD2
v_gene: TRBV30
abundance: once
CDR3aa: CAWRRLAAYSSYNEQFF
CDR3nt: TGTGCCTGGAGAAGACTAGCGGCGTATTCCTCCTACAATGAGCAGTTCTTC

j_gene: TRBJ1-1
d_gene: NA
v_gene: TRBV5-4
abundance: NA
CDR3aa: CASSLAGAVTEAFF
CDR3nt: TGTGCCAGCAGCTTGGCCGGTGCAGTAACTGAAGCTTTCTTT

j_gene: TRBJ2-5
d_gene: TRBD1
v_gene: TRBV5-1
abundance: NA
CDR3aa: CASSRITGAGETQYF
CDR3nt: TGCGCCAGCAGCCGAATAACAGGGGCAGGCGAGACCCAGTACTTC

j_gene: TRBJ2-5
d_gene: NA
v_gene: TRBV5-6
abundance: NA
CDR3aa: CASSFLEARAETQYF
CDR3nt: TGTGCCAGCAGCTTCCTCGAGGCCAGGGCGGAGACCCAGTACTTC

j_gene: TRBJ1-1
d_gene: NA
v_gene: TRBV11-2
abundance: NA
CDR3aa: CASSSRQGVNTEAFF
CDR3nt: TGTGCCAGCAGCTCCCGCCAGGGAGTGAACACTGAAGCTTTCTTT

j_gene: TRBJ2-3
d_gene: NA
v_gene: TRBV6-6
abundance: NA
CDR3aa: CASSFGQNTDTQYF
CDR3nt: TGTGCCAGCAGTTTCGGGCAGAACACAGATACGCAGTATTTT

j_gene: TRBJ2-5
d_gene: NA
v_gene: TRBV10-3
abundance: NA
CDR3aa: CAISESGVEKETQYF
CDR3nt: TGTGCCATCAGTGAGTCGGGGGTCGAAAAAGAGACCCAGTACTTC

j_gene: TRBJ2-2
d_gene: NA
v_gene: TRBV4-1
abundance: NA
CDR3aa: CASRNTGRGTGELFF
CDR3nt: TGCGCCAGCAGGAACACAGGGAGGGGCACCGGGGAGCTGTTTTTT

j_gene: TRBJ2-5
d_gene: TRBD1
v_gene: TRBV5-1
abundance: NA
CDR3aa: CASSFQRQGAPETQYF
CDR3nt: TGCGCCAGCAGCTTCCAAAGACAGGGAGCACCAGAGACCCAGTACTTC

j_gene: TRBJ2-1
d_gene: NA
v_gene: TRBV5-1
abundance: NA
CDR3aa: CASSLGTHNEQFF
CDR3nt: TGCGCCAGCAGCCTCGGGACGCACAATGAGCAGTTCTTC

j_gene: TRBJ1-2
d_gene: NA
v_gene: TRBV30
abundance: NA
CDR3aa: CAWSVGPSYGYTF
CDR3nt: TGTGCCTGGAGTGTCGGGCCATCATATGGCTACACCTTC

j_gene: TRBJ2-7
d_gene: NA
v_gene: TRBV6-5
abundance: NA
CDR3aa: CASRPTRDGFYEQYF
CDR3nt: TGTGCCAGCAGGCCAACTAGGGATGGGTTCTACGAGCAGTACTTC

j_gene: TRBJ1-1
d_gene: NA
v_gene: TRBV7-9
abundance: NA
CDR3aa: CASSSWAPEAFF
CDR3nt: TGTGCCAGCAGCTCCTGGGCTCCTGAAGCTTTCTTT

j_gene: TRBJ2-7
d_gene: TRBD2
v_gene: TRBV11-2
abundance: NA
CDR3aa: CASSFTSGSLNEQYF
CDR3nt: TGTGCCAGCAGCTTCACTAGCGGGAGTTTGAACGAGCAGTACTTC

j_gene: TRBJ1-1
d_gene: TRBD1
v_gene: TRBV5-1
abundance: NA
CDR3aa: CASSLMGQGKTEAFF
CDR3nt: TGCGCCAGCAGCTTGATGGGACAGGGGAAAACTGAAGCTTTCTTT

j_gene: TRBJ1-5
d_gene: NA
v_gene: TRBV11-2
abundance: NA
CDR3aa: CASSLRVWQEGQPQHF
CDR3nt: TGTGCCAGCAGCTTAAGGGTTTGGCAGGAGGGTCAGCCCCAGCATTTT

j_gene: TRBJ2-5
d_gene: TRBD1
v_gene: TRBV11-2
abundance: NA
CDR3aa: CATGTGVGETQYF
CDR3nt: TGTGCCACAGGGACAGGGGTAGGAGAGACCCAGTACTTC

j_gene: TRBJ2-5
d_gene: TRBD2
v_gene: TRBV6-5
abundance: NA
CDR3aa: CASSYSRGETQYF
CDR3nt: TGTGCCAGCAGTTACTCGCGGGGGGAGACCCAGTACTTC

j_gene: TRBJ2-7
d_gene: TRBD1
v_gene: TRBV11-2
abundance: once
CDR3aa: CASSFGRGREQYF
CDR3nt: TGTGCCAGCAGCTTTGGCAGGGGGAGAGAGCAGTACTTC

j_gene: TRBJ2-2
d_gene: NA
v_gene: TRBV7-6
abundance: NA
CDR3aa: CASSSRRDEPGELFF
CDR3nt: TGTGCCAGCAGCTCAAGAAGGGATGAGCCCGGGGAGCTGTTTTTT

j_gene: TRBJ2-7
d_gene: NA
v_gene: TRBV7-9
abundance: NA
CDR3aa: CASSRGTAAYEQYF
CDR3nt: TGTGCCAGCAGCCGCGGGACTGCGGCCTACGAGCAGTACTTC

j_gene: TRBJ2-2
d_gene: TRBD2
v_gene: TRBV5-1
abundance: NA
CDR3aa: CASTILLAGELAGELFF
CDR3nt: TGCGCCAGCACCATCCTCCTAGCGGGAGAGTTGGCCGGGGAGCTGTTTTTT

j_gene: TRBJ1-4
d_gene: NA
v_gene: TRBV5-3
abundance: NA
CDR3aa: CARRQAEKLFF
CDR3nt: TGTGCCAGAAGACAGGCTGAAAAACTGTTTTTT

j_gene: TRBJ1-2
d_gene: NA
v_gene: TRBV28
abundance: NA
CDR3aa: CASSLPQSGYTF
CDR3nt: TGTGCCAGCAGTTTACCTCAAAGTGGCTACACCTTC

j_gene: TRBJ2-7
d_gene: TRBD1
v_gene: TRBV2
abundance: few
CDR3aa: CASSVDRGNYEQYF
CDR3nt: TGTGCCAGCAGTGTCGACAGGGGAAACTACGAGCAGTACTTC

j_gene: TRBJ2-7
d_gene: TRBD2
v_gene: TRBV7-9
abundance: NA
CDR3aa: CASSLVGTSGPYEQYF
CDR3nt: TGTGCCAGCAGCTTAGTTGGGACTAGCGGCCCTTACGAGCAGTACTTC

j_gene: TRBJ1-2
d_gene: TRBD1
v_gene: TRBV4-3
abundance: NA
CDR3aa: CASSQDLQGAGNYGYTF
CDR3nt: TGCGCCAGCAGCCAAGATTTACAGGGGGCGGGTAACTATGGCTACACCTTC

j_gene: TRBJ1-1
d_gene: NA
v_gene: TRBV28
abundance: NA
CDR3aa: CASRSREWTEAFF
CDR3nt: TGTGCCAGCAGGTCACGGGAGTGGACTGAAGCTTTCTTT

j_gene: TRBJ1-1
d_gene: NA
v_gene: TRBV28
abundance: NA
CDR3aa: CASSGPGRRMTEAFF
CDR3nt: TGTGCCAGCAGTGGGCCGGGACGTCGAATGACTGAAGCTTTCTTT

j_gene: TRBJ2-3
d_gene: NA
v_gene: TRBV7-2
abundance: NA
CDR3aa: CASPVGDTQYF
CDR3nt: TGTGCCAGCCCAGTTGGGGATACGCAGTATTTT

j_gene: TRBJ1-3
d_gene: NA
v_gene: TRBV4-2
abundance: NA
CDR3aa: CASSLSLGSGNTIYF
CDR3nt: TGTGCCAGCAGCTTATCCCTCGGCTCTGGAAACACCATATATTTT

j_gene: TRBJ1-2
d_gene: TRBD1
v_gene: TRBV6-1
abundance: NA
CDR3aa: CASSGRDRAPFYGYTF
CDR3nt: TGTGCCAGCAGTGGGCGGGACAGGGCGCCATTCTATGGCTACACCTTC

j_gene: TRBJ1-6
d_gene: NA
v_gene: TRBV27
abundance: NA
CDR3aa: CASSFTQNSPLHF
CDR3nt: TGTGCCAGCAGTTTTACCCAAAATTCACCCCTCCACTTT

j_gene: TRBJ1-1
d_gene: NA
v_gene: TRBV28
abundance: NA
CDR3aa: CASSFGLSNTEAFF
CDR3nt: TGTGCCAGCAGTTTTGGTCTAAGCAACACTGAAGCTTTCTTT

j_gene: TRBJ1-2
d_gene: TRBD1
v_gene: TRBV27
abundance: NA
CDR3aa: CASSPRGRAYGYTF
CDR3nt: TGTGCCAGCAGTCCGAGGGGGCGCGCCTATGGCTACACCTTC

j_gene: TRBJ1-1
d_gene: NA
v_gene: TRBV28
abundance: NA
CDR3aa: CASSLTWAANTEAFF
CDR3nt: TGTGCCAGCAGTTTAACATGGGCGGCGAACACTGAAGCTTTCTTT

j_gene: TRBJ2-2
d_gene: NA
v_gene: TRBV30
abundance: few
CDR3aa: CAWTGTGELFF
CDR3nt: TGTGCCTGGACAGGAACCGGGGAGCTGTTTTTT

j_gene: TRBJ2-7
d_gene: TRBD2
v_gene: TRBV5-6
abundance: once
CDR3aa: CASSLGGTSLGYEQYF
CDR3nt: TGTGCCAGCAGCTTGGGAGGGACTAGCTTGGGCTACGAGCAGTACTTC

j_gene: TRBJ1-2
d_gene: NA
v_gene: TRBV30
abundance: NA
CDR3aa: CAWRETGLNYGYTF
CDR3nt: TGTGCCTGGAGGGAGACCGGACTCAACTATGGCTACACCTTC

j_gene: TRBJ2-1
d_gene: TRBD2
v_gene: TRBV5-4
abundance: NA
CDR3aa: CASSLGSRLAGNNEQFF
CDR3nt: TGTGCCAGCAGCTTGGGGTCTCGACTAGCGGGCAACAATGAGCAGTTCTTC

j_gene: TRBJ2-4
d_gene: NA
v_gene: TRBV2
abundance: NA
CDR3aa: CASRDRLAKNIQYF
CDR3nt: TGTGCCAGCCGGGACCGGTTAGCCAAAAACATTCAGTACTTC